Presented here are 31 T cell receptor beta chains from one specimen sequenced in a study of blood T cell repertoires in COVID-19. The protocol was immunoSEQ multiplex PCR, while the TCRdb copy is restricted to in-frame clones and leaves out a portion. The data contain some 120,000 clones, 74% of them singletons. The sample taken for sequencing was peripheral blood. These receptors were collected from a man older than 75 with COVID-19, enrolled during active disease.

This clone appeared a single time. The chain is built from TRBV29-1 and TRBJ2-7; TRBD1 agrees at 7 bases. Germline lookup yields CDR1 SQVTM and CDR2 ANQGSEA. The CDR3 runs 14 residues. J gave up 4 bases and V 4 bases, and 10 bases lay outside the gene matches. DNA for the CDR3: TGCAGCGTTGGGAGAAAGGGACAGATATACGAGCAGTACTTC. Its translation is CSVGRKGQIYEQYF.

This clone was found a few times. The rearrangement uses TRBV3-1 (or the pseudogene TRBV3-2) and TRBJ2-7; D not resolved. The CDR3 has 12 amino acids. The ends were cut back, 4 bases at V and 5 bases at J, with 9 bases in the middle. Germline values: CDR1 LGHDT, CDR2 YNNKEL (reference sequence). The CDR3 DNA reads TGTGCCAGCAGCCGAGACCAGAACGAGCAGTACTTC. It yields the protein CASSRDQNEQYF.

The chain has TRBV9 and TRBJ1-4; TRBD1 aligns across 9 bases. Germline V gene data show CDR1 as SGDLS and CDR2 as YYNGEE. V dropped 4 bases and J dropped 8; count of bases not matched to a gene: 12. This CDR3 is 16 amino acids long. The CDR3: CASSPRGGDRVEKLFF. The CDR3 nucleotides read TGTGCCAGCAGCCCCCGGGGTGGGGACAGGGTCGAAAAACTGTTTTTT.

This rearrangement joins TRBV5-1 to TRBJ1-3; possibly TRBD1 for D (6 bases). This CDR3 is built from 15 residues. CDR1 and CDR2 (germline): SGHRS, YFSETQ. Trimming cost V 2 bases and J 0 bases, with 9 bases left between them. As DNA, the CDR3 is TGCGCCAGCAGCTTTGGACAGAACTCTGGAAACACCATATATTTT. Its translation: CASSFGQNSGNTIYF.

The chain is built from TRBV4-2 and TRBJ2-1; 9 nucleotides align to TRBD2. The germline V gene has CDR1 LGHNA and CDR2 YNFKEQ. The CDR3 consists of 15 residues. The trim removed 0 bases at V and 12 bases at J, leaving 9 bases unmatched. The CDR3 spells CASSQEGGGRAWQFF. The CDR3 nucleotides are TGTGCCAGCAGCCAAGAGGGTGGCGGGAGGGCCTGGCAGTTCTTC.

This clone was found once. DNA for the CDR3: TGTGCCAGCTGTGACAACGAGCAGTACTTC. Translating gives CASCDNEQYF. The chain uses TRBV28 and TRBJ2-7; D unresolved. V lost 8 bases and J lost 5, with 7 bases in between. Germline-derived CDR1 and CDR2 are MDHEN and SYDVKM. The CDR3 has 10 amino acids.

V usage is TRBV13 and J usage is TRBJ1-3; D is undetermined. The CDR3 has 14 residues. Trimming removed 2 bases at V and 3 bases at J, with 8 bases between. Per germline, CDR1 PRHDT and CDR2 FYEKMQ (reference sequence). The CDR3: CASSLRTGGNTIYF. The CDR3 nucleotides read TGTGCCAGCAGCTTAAGAACCGGTGGAAACACCATATATTTT.

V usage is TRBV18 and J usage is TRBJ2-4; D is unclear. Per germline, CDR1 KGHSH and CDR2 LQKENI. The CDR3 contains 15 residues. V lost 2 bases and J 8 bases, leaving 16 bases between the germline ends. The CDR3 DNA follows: TGTGCCAGCTCACCAGGGCTGCGTCTCCCAGACATTCAGTACTTC. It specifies CASSPGLRLPDIQYF.

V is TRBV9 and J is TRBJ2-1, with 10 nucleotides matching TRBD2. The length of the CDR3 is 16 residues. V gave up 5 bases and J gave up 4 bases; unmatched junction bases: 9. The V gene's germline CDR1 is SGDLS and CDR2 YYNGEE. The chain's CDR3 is CASSESSGGTYNEQFF. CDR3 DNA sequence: TGTGCCAGCAGTGAATCTAGCGGGGGAACATACAATGAGCAGTTCTTC.

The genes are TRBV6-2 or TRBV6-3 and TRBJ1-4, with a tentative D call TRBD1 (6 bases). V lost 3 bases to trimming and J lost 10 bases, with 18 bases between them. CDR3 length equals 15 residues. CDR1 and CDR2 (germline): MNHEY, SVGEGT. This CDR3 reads CASSYLGAQARKLFF. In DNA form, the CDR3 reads TGTGCCAGCAGTTATCTGGGGGCCCAGGCACGAAAACTGTTTTTT.

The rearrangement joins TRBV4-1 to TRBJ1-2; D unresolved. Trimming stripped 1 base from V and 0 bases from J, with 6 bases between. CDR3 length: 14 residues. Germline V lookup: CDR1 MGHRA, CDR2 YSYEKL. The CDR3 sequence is CASSQAAANYGYTF. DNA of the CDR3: TGCGCCAGCAGCCAAGCTGCAGCTAACTATGGCTACACCTTC.

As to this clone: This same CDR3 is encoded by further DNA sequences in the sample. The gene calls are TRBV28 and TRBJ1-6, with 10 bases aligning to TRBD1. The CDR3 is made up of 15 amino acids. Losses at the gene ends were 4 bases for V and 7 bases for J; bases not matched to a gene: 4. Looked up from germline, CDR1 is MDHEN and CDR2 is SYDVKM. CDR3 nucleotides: TGTGCCAGCAGTTCACCGGGACAGGGGAATTCACCCCTCCACTTT. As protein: CASSSPGQGNSPLHF.

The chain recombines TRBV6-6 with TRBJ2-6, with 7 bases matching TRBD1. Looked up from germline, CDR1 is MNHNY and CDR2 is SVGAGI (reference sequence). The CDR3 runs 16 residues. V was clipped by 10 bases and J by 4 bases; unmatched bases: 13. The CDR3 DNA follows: TGTGCCACCCGGCAACAGGGGTTATCAGGGGCCAACGTCCTGACTTTC. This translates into CATRQQGLSGANVLTF.

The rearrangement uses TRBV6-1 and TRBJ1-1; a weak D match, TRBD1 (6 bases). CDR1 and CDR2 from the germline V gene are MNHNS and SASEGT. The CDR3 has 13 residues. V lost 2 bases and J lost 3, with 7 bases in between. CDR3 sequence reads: CASSETGYTEAFF. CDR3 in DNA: TGTGCCAGCAGTGAAACAGGGTACACTGAAGCTTTCTTT.

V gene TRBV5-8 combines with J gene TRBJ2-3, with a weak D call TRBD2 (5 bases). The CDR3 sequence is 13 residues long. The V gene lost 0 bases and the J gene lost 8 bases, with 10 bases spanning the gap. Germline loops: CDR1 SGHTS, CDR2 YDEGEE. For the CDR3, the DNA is TGTGCCAGCAGCTTGGCTACGGGAAGTACGCAGTATTTT. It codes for CASSLATGSTQYF.

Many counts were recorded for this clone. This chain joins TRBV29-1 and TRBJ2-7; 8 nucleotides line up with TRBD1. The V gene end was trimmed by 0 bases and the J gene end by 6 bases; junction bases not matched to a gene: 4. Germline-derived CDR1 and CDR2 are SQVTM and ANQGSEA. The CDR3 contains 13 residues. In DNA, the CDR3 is TGCAGCGTTGAAGAGACAGGGGAAGCCGAGCAGTACTTC. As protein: CSVEETGEAEQYF.

The CDR3 coding sequence is TGCAGCGTTGATGAAGTGAGCGGACTCAGCAATGAGCAGTTCTTC. Protein: CSVDEVSGLSNEQFF. This sequence joins TRBV29-1 and TRBJ2-1, with a weak D call TRBD2 (5 bases). CDR3 length: 15 residues. Deletions cut 3 bases from V and 6 bases from J, with 18 bases between. The germline CDR1 and CDR2 sequences are SQVTM and ANQGSEA.

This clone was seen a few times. For the CDR3, the DNA is TGTGCCAGCAGTGAAGGCCTCGGGACTAGCGGGAGGGCCTCAAATGAGCAGTTCTTC. Translated, it gives CASSEGLGTSGRASNEQFF. V usage is TRBV6-1 and J usage is TRBJ2-1; 16 positions match TRBD2. Germline assignment: CDR1 MNHNS and CDR2 SASEGT. The ends lost 1 base at V and 7 bases at J; junction bases unmatched: 10. The CDR3 length is 19 residues.

The CDR3 region is CASSLGGESYEQYF. The CDR3 DNA follows: TGTGCCAGCAGTTTGGGCGGGGAGTCCTACGAGCAGTACTTC. J is TRBJ2-7 and V is TRBV27; D is possibly TRBD2 (6 bases). V dropped 3 bases and J dropped 1 base, with 10 bases sitting between them. The CDR3 loop spans 14 amino acids. Germline CDR1 reads MNHEY; CDR2 reads SMNVEV (reference sequence).

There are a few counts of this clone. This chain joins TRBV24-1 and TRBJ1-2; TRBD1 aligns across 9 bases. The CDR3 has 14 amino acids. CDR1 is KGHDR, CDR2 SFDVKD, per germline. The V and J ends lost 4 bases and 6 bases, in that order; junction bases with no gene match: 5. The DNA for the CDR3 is TGTGCCACCAGTGAGGGGACAGGGAGGAATGGCTACACCTTC. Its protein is CATSEGTGRNGYTF.

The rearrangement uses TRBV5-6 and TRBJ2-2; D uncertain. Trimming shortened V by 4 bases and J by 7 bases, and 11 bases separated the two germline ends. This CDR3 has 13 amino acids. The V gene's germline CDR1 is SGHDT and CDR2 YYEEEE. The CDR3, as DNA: TGTGCCAGCAGCCCTAGGCCCAACGGGGAGCTGTTTTTT. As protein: CASSPRPNGELFF.

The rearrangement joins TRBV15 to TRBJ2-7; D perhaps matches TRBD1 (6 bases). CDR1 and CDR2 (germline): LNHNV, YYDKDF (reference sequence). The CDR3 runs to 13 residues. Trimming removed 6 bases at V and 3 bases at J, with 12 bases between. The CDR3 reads CATSRDTLYEQYF. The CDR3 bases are TGTGCCACCAGTCGGGACACCCTCTACGAGCAGTACTTC.

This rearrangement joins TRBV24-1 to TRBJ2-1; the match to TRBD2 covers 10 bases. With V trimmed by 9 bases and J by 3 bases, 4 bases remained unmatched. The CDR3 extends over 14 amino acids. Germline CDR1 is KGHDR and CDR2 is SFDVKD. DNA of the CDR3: TGTGCCACCGCCCCTAGCGGGAGCTACAATGAGCAGTTCTTC. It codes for CATAPSGSYNEQFF.

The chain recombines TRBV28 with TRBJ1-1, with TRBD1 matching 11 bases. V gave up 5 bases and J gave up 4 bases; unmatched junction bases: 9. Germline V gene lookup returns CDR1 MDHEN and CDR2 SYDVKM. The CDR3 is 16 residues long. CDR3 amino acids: CASSPPTGTGGTEAFF. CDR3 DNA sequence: TGTGCCAGCAGTCCTCCCACCGGGACAGGGGGCACTGAAGCTTTCTTT.

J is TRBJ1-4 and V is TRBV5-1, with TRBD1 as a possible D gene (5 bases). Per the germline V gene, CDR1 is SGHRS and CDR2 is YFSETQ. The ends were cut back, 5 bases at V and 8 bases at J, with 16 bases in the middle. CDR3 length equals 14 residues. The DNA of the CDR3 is TGCGCCAGCAGTACACAGGATTCGCCCGAAAAACTGTTTTTT. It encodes CASSTQDSPEKLFF.

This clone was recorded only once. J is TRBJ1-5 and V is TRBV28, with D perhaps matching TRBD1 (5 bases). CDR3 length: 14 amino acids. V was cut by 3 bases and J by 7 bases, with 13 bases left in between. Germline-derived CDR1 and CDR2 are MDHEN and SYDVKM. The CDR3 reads CASSLGQEGQPQHF. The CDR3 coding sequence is TGTGCCAGCAGTTTGGGGCAGGAAGGACAGCCCCAGCATTTT.

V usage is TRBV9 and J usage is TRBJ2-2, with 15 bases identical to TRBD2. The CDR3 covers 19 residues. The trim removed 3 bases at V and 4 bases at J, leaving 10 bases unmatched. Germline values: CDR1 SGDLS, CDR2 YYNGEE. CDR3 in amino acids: CASSGEGTSGRMITGELFF. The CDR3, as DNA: TGTGCCAGCAGCGGGGAGGGGACTAGCGGGAGGATGATCACCGGGGAGCTGTTTTTT.

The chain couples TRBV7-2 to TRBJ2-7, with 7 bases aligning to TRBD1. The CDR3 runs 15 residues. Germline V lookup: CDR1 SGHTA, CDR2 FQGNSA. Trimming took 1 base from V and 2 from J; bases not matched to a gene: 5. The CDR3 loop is CASSLEPGGPYEQYF. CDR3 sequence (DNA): TGTGCCAGCAGCTTAGAACCAGGGGGACCCTACGAGCAGTACTTC.

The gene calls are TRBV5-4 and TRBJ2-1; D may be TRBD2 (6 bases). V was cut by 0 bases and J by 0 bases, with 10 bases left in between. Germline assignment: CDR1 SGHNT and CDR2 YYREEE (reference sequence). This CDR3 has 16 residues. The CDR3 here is CASSLGGVGSYNEQFF. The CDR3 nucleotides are TGTGCCAGCAGCTTGGGCGGGGTGGGCTCCTACAATGAGCAGTTCTTC.

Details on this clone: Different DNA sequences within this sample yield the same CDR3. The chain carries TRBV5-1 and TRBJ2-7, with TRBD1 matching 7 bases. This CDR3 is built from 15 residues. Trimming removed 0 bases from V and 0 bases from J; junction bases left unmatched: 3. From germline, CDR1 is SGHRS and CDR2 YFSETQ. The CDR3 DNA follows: TGCGCCAGCAGCTTGGGGACAGGTAGCTCCTACGAGCAGTACTTC. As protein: CASSLGTGSSYEQYF.

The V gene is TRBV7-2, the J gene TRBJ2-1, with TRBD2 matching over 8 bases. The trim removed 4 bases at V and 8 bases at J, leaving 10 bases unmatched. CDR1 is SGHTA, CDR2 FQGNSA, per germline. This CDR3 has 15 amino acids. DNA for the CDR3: TGTGCCAGCAGCTCTCTCGGGGGACTAGTACATGAGCAGTTCTTC. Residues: CASSSLGGLVHEQFF.